The T cell receptor (beta chain) under discussion was sequenced for a study of Tregs in tolerant kidney transplant recipients. The method was immunoSEQ multiplex PCR; TCRdb's version includes in-frame clones alone and lacks a portion of them. Its listing shows 25,000 to 40,000 clones. Notes on this clone: The read ends 3 residues early relative to the CDR3; the germline J gene fills the gap.

The nonmyeloablative bone marrow transplants came from related graft donors, with transient mixed chimerism. Unstimulated Tregs (CD4+CD25+CD127-) and CD4+CD25- non-Tregs were sorted from PBMCs. Germline V gene data show CDR1 as GTSNPN and CDR2 as SVGIG (reference sequence). The CDR3 extends over 15 amino acids. With V trimmed by 3 bases and J by 4 bases, 8 bases remained unmatched. Here the sequenced sample was CD4+ T cells from blood (PBMCs), taken 24 months after the transplant. This receptor was taken from a human patient who received a combined kidney and bone marrow transplant. Part of the T cell pool may stem from the graft donor. The chain has TRBV30 and TRBJ2-1; 8 nucleotides agree with TRBD1. The CDR3 region is CAWSWGTGLYNEQFF. The sequenced CDR3 bases are TGTGCCTGGAGCTGGGGGACAGGACTTTACAATGAG.